The 5 T cell receptor beta chains below all came from one sample that was sequenced in a study of T cell changes during pregnancy in multiple sclerosis. Repertoires were generated with immunoSEQ multiplex PCR, while TCRdb's copy carries only in-frame clones and drops some. The sample lists 20,000 to 25,000 clones, around nine tenths occurring once. This sample comprised CD8+ T cells from peripheral blood mononuclear cells, obtained in the second trimester of pregnancy. These TCRs come from a female donor in good health, enrolled as a control in a pregnancy study.

The chain couples TRBV30 to TRBJ2-7; 10 bases are shared with TRBD2. The CDR3 runs 10 residues. Looked up from germline, CDR1 is GTSNPN and CDR2 is SVGIG (reference sequence). The junction had 4 bases not matched to a gene; V was cut back by 5 bases and J by 12 bases. Here the CDR3 DNA reads TGTGCCTGGGGAGCGGGAGGGTTGTACTTC. Protein: CAWGAGGLYF.

The rearrangement uses TRBV6-4 and TRBJ2-6; D is ambiguous. V dropped 3 bases and J dropped 0 bases, with 9 bases sitting between them. The CDR3 is made up of 16 amino acids. The germline V gene has CDR1 MRHNA and CDR2 SNTAGT. Here the CDR3 DNA reads TGTGCCAGCAGTGAATACAGCTCCTCTGGGGCCAACGTCCTGACTTTC. Its translation is CASSEYSSSGANVLTF.

This chain joins TRBV30 and TRBJ2-7, with TRBD1 identical over 9 bases. The V gene's germline CDR1 is GTSNPN and CDR2 SVGIG (reference sequence). The CDR3 totals 15 residues. The V gene end was trimmed by 1 base and the J gene end by 0 bases; junction bases not matched to a gene: 4. The CDR3: CAWSGGQGSSYEQYF. CDR3 DNA: TGTGCCTGGAGTGGGGGACAGGGTAGCTCCTACGAGCAGTACTTC.

The rearrangement uses TRBV11-2 and TRBJ2-1; 10 nucleotides agree with TRBD2. V lost 2 bases, J lost 9 bases, and 4 bases stayed unmatched. Germline lookup yields CDR1 SGHAT and CDR2 FQNNGV. CDR3 length: 14 amino acids. CDR3 DNA: TGTGCCAGCAGCTTATTAGCGGGAGGTATTGAGCAGTTCTTC. Protein: CASSLLAGGIEQFF.

The chain employs TRBV5-1 and TRBJ2-7, with D maybe TRBD1 (5 bases). The CDR3 has 15 residues. V was pared by 4 bases and J by 0 bases, with 14 bases between. Germline-derived CDR1 and CDR2 are SGHRS and YFSETQ. CDR3 residues: CASSLGAASSYEQYF. The CDR3 DNA reads as TGCGCCAGCAGCCTAGGGGCAGCAAGCTCCTACGAGCAGTACTTC.